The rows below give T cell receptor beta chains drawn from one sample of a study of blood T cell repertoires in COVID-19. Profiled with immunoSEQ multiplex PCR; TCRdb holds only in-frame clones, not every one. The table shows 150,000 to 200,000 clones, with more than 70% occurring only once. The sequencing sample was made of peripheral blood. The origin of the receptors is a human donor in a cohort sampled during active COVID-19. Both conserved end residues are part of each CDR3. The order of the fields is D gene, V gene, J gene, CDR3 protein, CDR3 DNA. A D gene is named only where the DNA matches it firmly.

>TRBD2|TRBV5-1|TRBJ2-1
CASSFGDYRGSYEQFF
TGCGCCAGCAGCTTCGGGGACTACCGGGGGTCATATGAGCAGTTCTTC
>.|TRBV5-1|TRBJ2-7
CASSLGILTGSVYEQYF
TGCGCCAGCAGCTTGGGGATATTAACAGGGTCGGTCTACGAGCAGTACTTC
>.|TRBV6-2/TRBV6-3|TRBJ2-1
CASSYSRGLYNEQFF
TGTGCCAGCAGTTACAGCCGGGGGTTATACAATGAGCAGTTCTTC
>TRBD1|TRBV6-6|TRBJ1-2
CASSPTGAGDGYTF
TGTGCCAGCAGCCCAACAGGGGCTGGAGATGGCTACACCTTC
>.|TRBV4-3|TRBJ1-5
CASSQQRNQPQHF
TGCGCCAGCAGCCAACAGAGGAATCAGCCCCAGCATTTT
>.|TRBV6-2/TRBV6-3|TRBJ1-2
CASSHQGNYGYTF
TGTGCCAGCAGCCACCAGGGGAACTATGGCTACACCTTC
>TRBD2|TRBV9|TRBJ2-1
CASSPGGLALDEQFF
TGTGCCAGCAGCCCGGGGGGACTAGCTCTGGATGAGCAGTTCTTC
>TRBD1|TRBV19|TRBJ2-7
CATLDRASYEQYF
TGTGCCACCCTGGACAGGGCCTCCTACGAGCAGTACTTC
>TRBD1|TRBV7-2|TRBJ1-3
CASSFTGGRSSGNTIYF
TGTGCCAGCAGCTTTACAGGGGGCAGGAGCTCTGGAAACACCATATATTTT
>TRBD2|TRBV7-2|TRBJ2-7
CASSLGSGRASYEQYF
TGTGCCAGCAGCTTAGGGAGCGGGAGGGCCTCCTACGAGCAGTACTTC
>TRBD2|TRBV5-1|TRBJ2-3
CASRTSGPTDTQYF
TGCGCCAGCAGAACTAGCGGGCCCACAGATACGCAGTATTTT
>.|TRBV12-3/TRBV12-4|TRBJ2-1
CASSFLNEQFF
TGTGCCAGCAGTTTTCTCAATGAGCAGTTCTTC
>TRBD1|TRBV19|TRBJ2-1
CASSPDRANEQFF
TGTGCCAGTAGCCCAGACAGGGCCAATGAGCAGTTCTTC
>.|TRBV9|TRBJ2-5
CASNLGRGGQETQYF
TGTGCCAGCAACCTGGGGCGGGGCGGTCAAGAGACCCAGTACTTC
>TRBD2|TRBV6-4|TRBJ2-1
CASSQTSGGYNEQFF
TGTGCCAGCAGCCAGACTAGCGGGGGTTACAATGAGCAGTTCTTC
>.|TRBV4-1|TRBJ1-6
CASSQERVGSPLHF
TGCGCCAGCAGCCAAGAACGGGTGGGTTCACCCCTCCACTTT
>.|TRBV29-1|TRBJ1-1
CSGVWANTEAFF
TGCAGCGGGGTATGGGCGAACACTGAAGCTTTCTTT